This T cell receptor (beta chain) was found in a study of blood T cell repertoires in COVID-19. Overall study context: The cDNA or gDNA used as material had been derived from T cells, B-cell-depleted T cells, or PBMCs.

The CDR3 runs 11 residues. V lost 5 bases and J 12 bases, leaving 10 bases between the germline ends. Per germline, CDR1 MDHEN and CDR2 SYDVKM. Sequenced by immunoSEQ multiplex PCR; TCRdb stores in-frame clones only, minus some. The sample lists about 38,000 clones; just under 85% were seen once. The genes are TRBV28 and TRBJ1-4; D is unclear. The sequence was collected from a man between 50 and 59 years old with active COVID-19. Sequenced: peripheral blood. The chain's CDR3 is CASSPREELFF. In DNA, the CDR3 is TGTGCCAGCAGTCCCCGCGAGGAACTGTTTTTT.